This entry lists 16 T cell receptor beta chains sequenced from one sample in a study of OX40 agonist ivuxolimab in advanced cancers. The protocol was immunoSEQ multiplex PCR, while the TCRdb copy is restricted to in-frame clones and leaves out a portion. The sample records under 20,000 clones, over 70% being singletons. The source material was CD4+ or CD8+ T cells sorted from blood, sampled in a trial of the OX40 agonist ivuxolimab. These receptors were collected from an adult with an advanced solid tumor such as melanoma, head and neck, liver or kidney cancer.

The rearrangement joins TRBV28 to TRBJ1-2; 9 bases align to TRBD1. Trimming at V came to 6 bases and at J to 7 bases, leaving 9 bases not matched to a gene. The CDR3 runs 14 residues. Germline-derived CDR1 and CDR2 are MDHEN and SYDVKM. The chain's CDR3 is CASSGQGLNSGYTF. DNA for the CDR3: TGTGCCAGCAGCGGACAGGGGTTAAATAGTGGCTACACCTTC.

This rearrangement joins TRBV27 to TRBJ2-1; 10 nucleotides line up with TRBD2. Per germline, CDR1 MNHEY and CDR2 SMNVEV (reference sequence). Germline trimming cut 4 bases from V and 2 bases from J; bases unmatched to any gene: 11. This CDR3 is 18 amino acids long. DNA for the CDR3: TGTGCCAGCAGTTCCCCTCGGGGAGCGGGAGGGCCCTACAATGAGCAGTTCTTC. Translation: CASSSPRGAGGPYNEQFF.

The rearrangement links TRBV2 to TRBJ1-2, with 7 nucleotides matching TRBD1. Germline CDR1 SNHLY, CDR2 FYNNEI. The CDR3 contains 16 residues. The trim removed 0 bases at V and 7 bases at J, leaving 11 bases unmatched. CDR3 DNA: TGTGCCAGCAGTGAAGCGCTCCGACAGGGCGATGCTGGCTACACCTTC. The encoded protein is CASSEALRQGDAGYTF.

On this clone: A junction boundary mismatches the germline segment, possibly from a read error. V gene TRBV13 combines with J gene TRBJ2-1; 15 bases are a match to TRBD2. Germline assignment: CDR1 PRHDT and CDR2 FYEKMQ (reference sequence). The CDR3 loop spans 17 amino acids. In DNA form, the CDR3 reads TGTGCCAGCAGCCTAGGACTAGCGGGAGGGATCTACAATGAGCAGTTCTTC. It yields the protein CASSLGLAGGIYNEQFF.

This sequence joins TRBV5-4 and TRBJ2-1; 12 bases agree with TRBD2. Trimming at V came to 4 bases and at J to 8 bases, leaving 7 bases not matched to a gene. The CDR3 runs 15 residues. CDR1 is SGHNT and CDR2 is YYREEE in the germline V gene (reference sequence). The CDR3 bases are TGTGCCAGCAGCAGGACTAGCGGGATAAGCGATGAGCAGTTCTTC. This encodes CASSRTSGISDEQFF.

This clone was recorded only once. The rearrangement links TRBV4-1 to TRBJ2-3; the D gene could be TRBD1 or TRBD2 (5 bases each). V was pared by 3 bases and J by 1 base, with 17 bases between. CDR3 length equals 17 residues. Germline V gene lookup returns CDR1 MGHRA and CDR2 YSYEKL. CDR3 protein: CASSHRPGADRTDTQYF. The CDR3 DNA reads TGCGCCAGCAGCCATCGCCCCGGGGCGGATCGCACAGATACGCAGTATTTT.

This chain links TRBV7-8 with TRBJ2-5; D is unresolved. The V gene's germline CDR1 is SGHVS and CDR2 FQNEAQ. V lost 2 bases and J 1 base, leaving 5 bases between the germline ends. The length of the CDR3 is 13 residues. Here the CDR3 DNA reads TGTGCCAGCAGCTTAAACACCCAAGAGACCCAGTACTTC. This gives the protein CASSLNTQETQYF.

The rearrangement uses TRBV4-2 and TRBJ1-1; D not certain. The CDR3 consists of 13 residues. With 10 bases removed from V and 7 bases from J, the gap between germline ends came to 19 bases. Germline V CDR1 and CDR2: LGHNA, YNFKEQ. CDR3: CATMKAVNNEAFF. Written as DNA, the CDR3 is TGTGCCACCATGAAGGCGGTAAATAATGAAGCTTTCTTT.

The chain couples TRBV4-3 to TRBJ1-2; 7 positions match TRBD1. V was pared by 0 bases and J by 9 bases, with 10 bases of the junction left unmatched. Germline loops: CDR1 LGHNA, CDR2 YSLEER. The CDR3 is 15 amino acids. For the CDR3, the DNA is TGCGCCAGCAGCCAAGATCGGTACGGGACAGTGAGCTACACCTTC. This gives the protein CASSQDRYGTVSYTF.

The count of this clone is one. The gene calls are TRBV6-4 and TRBJ1-1; D gene unclear. Germline loops: CDR1 MRHNA, CDR2 SNTAGT. The CDR3 loop spans 14 amino acids. V was trimmed by 4 bases and J by 1 base, leaving 10 bases between them. For the CDR3, the DNA is TGTGCCAGCAGTGCGACCGGAACGAACACTGAAGCTTTCTTT. As protein: CASSATGTNTEAFF.

The J gene is TRBJ1-1, the V gene TRBV12-5; D is perhaps TRBD1 (5 bases). The germline V and J ends were trimmed by 6 bases and 0 bases, with 17 bases remaining between them. Germline lookup yields CDR1 LGHNT and CDR2 FRNRAP. The CDR3 covers 16 residues. In DNA, the CDR3 is TGTGCTAGTGGCCCTACTTTGACAGTCATGAACACTGAAGCTTTCTTT. This sequence encodes CASGPTLTVMNTEAFF.

The rearrangement joins TRBV7-2 to TRBJ2-1, with no clear D. The CDR3 length is 13 residues. Germline V CDR1 and CDR2: SGHTA, FQGNSA. Trimming removed 3 bases from V and 7 bases from J, with 10 bases in between. CDR3 residues: CASSFEVLNEQFF. The CDR3 DNA follows: TGTGCCAGCAGCTTTGAAGTGTTAAATGAGCAGTTCTTC.

The V and J genes are TRBV5-6 and TRBJ2-1; possibly TRBD2 for D (5 bases). V was cut by 0 bases and J by 5 bases, with 18 bases left in between. Germline V lookup: CDR1 SGHDT, CDR2 YYEEEE. The CDR3 sequence is 17 residues long. CDR3 nucleotide sequence: TGTGCCAGCAGCTTGGACAGTCCAGTGACTAACAACAATGAGCAGTTCTTC. Protein sequence: CASSLDSPVTNNNEQFF.

The V and J genes are TRBV30 and TRBJ2-1, with D unresolved. CDR3 length: 14 residues. V was pared by 0 bases and J by 6 bases, with 12 bases between. CDR1 and CDR2 from the germline V gene are GTSNPN and SVGIG (reference sequence). In DNA form, the CDR3 reads TGTGCCTGGAGTGTATTTGGTAGGGTCAATGAGCAGTTCTTC. Its protein product is CAWSVFGRVNEQFF. Combining the CDR3 with reference TRBV30 and TRBJ2-1 gives the whole variable domain SQTIHQWPATLVQPVGSPLSLECTVEGTSNPNLYWYRQAAGRGLQLLFYSVGIGQISSEVPQNLSASRPQDRQFILSSKKLLLSDSGFYLCAWSVFGRVNEQFFGPGTRLTVL.

The rearrangement uses TRBV7-9 and TRBJ2-1; no clear D. This CDR3 has 16 amino acids. V lost 4 bases, J lost 3 bases, and 16 bases lay in between. The germline gives CDR1 SEHNR, CDR2 FQNEAQ (reference sequence). The CDR3: CASSSPGPPNYNEQFF. The CDR3 nucleotides read TGTGCCAGCAGCTCACCGGGCCCACCTAACTACAATGAGCAGTTCTTC.

The chain uses TRBV4-1 and TRBJ2-5; the match to TRBD2 covers 8 bases. Germline CDR1 MGHRA, CDR2 YSYEKL. V trimming: 4 bases; J trimming: 5 bases; junction bases outside the gene matches: 6. The CDR3 runs 14 residues. The DNA of the CDR3 is TGCGCCAGCAGCCCCGCGGGAGGATTGGAGACCCAGTACTTC. Translating gives CASSPAGGLETQYF.